This entry lists 10 T cell receptor beta chains sequenced from one sample in a study of T cells in Graves' hyperthyroidism and ophthalmopathy. TCR beta CDR3 sequences were amplified from RNA transcripts. The study used the HTBI primer set for a first-round RT-PCR of the TCR CDR3. Via MiXCR, TCRdb re-called the multiplex PCR reads, giving one row per CDR3 protein. The sample includes about 580,000 distinct CDR3 sequences, roughly 14% of them seen just once. Sample: blood. These receptors all come from a woman aged 25 to 39 with Graves' hyperthyroidism that later progressed to Graves' ophthalmopathy.

This clonotype was recorded at least ten times. J is TRBJ1-2 and V is TRBV3-1; a possible D gene is TRBD1 (6 bases). V lost 5 bases and J lost 5, with 18 bases in between. There are 15 residues in the CDR3. CDR1 is LGHDT, CDR2 YNNKEL, per germline (reference sequence). The CDR3 coding sequence is TGTGCCAGCAGCTTCCCAGGGGCGAGGGGGTATGGCTACACCTTC. It yields the protein CASSFPGARGYGYTF.

This clonotype was seen many times. The chain combines TRBV12-3 or TRBV12-4 with TRBJ1-2, with 8 positions matching TRBD1. Trimming cost V 7 bases and J 5 bases; bases outside gene matches: 9. The CDR3 contains 14 residues. CDR3 nucleotide sequence: TGTGCCAGCACCCGGACAGGGCAAGGATATGGCTACACCTTC. Protein sequence: CASTRTGQGYGYTF.

This clonotype was counted between two and nine times. The rearrangement uses TRBV20-1 and TRBJ2-3; 12 nucleotides agree with TRBD2. Unmatched junction bases numbered 21, after V lost 5 bases and J lost 0 bases. Germline V CDR1 and CDR2: DFQATT, SNEGSKA (reference sequence). The CDR3 is 21 amino acids. CDR3 bases: TGCAGTGCTGCGAAACTCTCCTGGACTAGCGGGAACTCACTAAGCACAGATACGCAGTATTTT. This sequence encodes CSAAKLSWTSGNSLSTDTQYF.

This clonotype was seen ten or more times. The CDR3 is CSASRLAGAVEQFF. CDR3 DNA: TGCAGTGCTTCGCGACTAGCGGGAGCGGTTGAGCAGTTCTTC. The rearrangement links TRBV20-1 to TRBJ2-1; 12 positions agree with TRBD2. V lost 5 bases and J lost 9; bases outside the gene matches: 8. This CDR3 has 14 residues. CDR1 is DFQATT, CDR2 SNEGSKA, per germline (reference sequence).

This sequence joins TRBV7-9 and TRBJ2-1, with 11 bases that match TRBD2. V shed 1 base and J 15 bases; nucleotides not matched to a gene: 8. The CDR3 has 14 amino acids. Per the germline V gene, CDR1 is SEHNR and CDR2 is FQNEAQ (reference sequence). The CDR3 spells CASSLVTSGGWAFF. The CDR3 DNA reads TGTGCCAGCAGCTTAGTAACTAGCGGGGGATGGGCGTTCTTC. Combining the CDR3 with reference TRBV7-9 and TRBJ2-1 gives the whole variable domain DTGVSQNPRHKITKRGQNVTFRCDPISEHNRLYWYRQTLGQGPEFLTYFQNEAQLEKSRLLSDRFSAERPKGSFSTLEIQRTEQGDSAMYLCASSLVTSGGWAFFGPGTRLTVL.

Many counts were recorded for this clonotype. The gene calls are TRBV2 and TRBJ2-1; D is unresolved. The ends were cut back, 8 bases at V and 4 bases at J, with 12 bases in the middle. CDR1 is SNHLY and CDR2 is FYNNEI in the germline V gene. This CDR3 is 13 amino acids long. The CDR3 DNA follows: TGTGCCAGCGTGATGGGTCAGTACAATGAGCAGTTCTTC. Translation gives CASVMGQYNEQFF.

This clonotype was counted ten times or more. V is TRBV14 and J is TRBJ2-1; 14 positions agree with TRBD2. V gave up 2 bases and J gave up 10 bases; unmatched junction bases: 7. The CDR3 extends over 16 amino acids. The V gene's germline CDR1 is SGHDN and CDR2 FVKESK. The chain's CDR3 is CASSQSGLAGAVEQFF. DNA for the CDR3: TGTGCCAGCAGCCAATCGGGACTAGCGGGAGCTGTCGAGCAGTTCTTC.

The table lists this clonotype with many counts. The genes are TRBV7-2 and TRBJ2-5; D possibly corresponds to TRBD1 (5 bases). V gave up 0 bases and J gave up 3 bases, with 14 bases separating them. This CDR3 comprises 16 residues. Per the germline V gene, CDR1 is SGHTA and CDR2 is FQGNSA. Here the CDR3 DNA reads TGTGCCAGCAGCTTAGCGTGGGGTGGGGCGGAAGAGACCCAGTACTTC. It is translated as CASSLAWGGAEETQYF. The whole variable domain, filled in from reference TRBV7-2 and TRBJ2-5, reads GAGVSQSPSNKVTEKGKDVELRCDPISGHTALYWYRQSLGQGLEFLIYFQGNSAPDKSGLPSDRFSAERTGGSVSTLTIQRTQQEDSAVYLCASSLAWGGAEETQYFGPGTRLLVL.

This chain joins TRBV7-9 and TRBJ2-5; D not certain. CDR1 and CDR2 from the germline V gene are SEHNR and FQNEAQ (reference sequence). Trimming stripped 4 bases from V and 0 bases from J, with 15 bases between. CDR3 length: 16 residues. The CDR3 DNA reads as TGTGCCAGCAGCTCCACGGTCAAGGGAAACCAAGAGACCCAGTACTTC. Its translation: CASSSTVKGNQETQYF.

This clonotype appeared many times. V gene TRBV7-2 combines with J gene TRBJ1-6, with 8 bases fitting TRBD1. Trimming took 4 bases from V and 7 from J; bases not matched to a gene: 6. Per germline, CDR1 SGHTA and CDR2 FQGNSA. The CDR3 sequence is 15 residues long. DNA of the CDR3: TGTGCCAGCAGCTCCCTACAGGGGGTCAATTCACCCCTCCACTTT. Translation gives CASSSLQGVNSPLHF. The full variable domain, rest sourced from reference TRBV7-2 and TRBJ1-6, is GAGVSQSPSNKVTEKGKDVELRCDPISGHTALYWYRQSLGQGLEFLIYFQGNSAPDKSGLPSDRFSAERTGGSVSTLTIQRTQQEDSAVYLCASSSLQGVNSPLHFGNGTRLTVT.